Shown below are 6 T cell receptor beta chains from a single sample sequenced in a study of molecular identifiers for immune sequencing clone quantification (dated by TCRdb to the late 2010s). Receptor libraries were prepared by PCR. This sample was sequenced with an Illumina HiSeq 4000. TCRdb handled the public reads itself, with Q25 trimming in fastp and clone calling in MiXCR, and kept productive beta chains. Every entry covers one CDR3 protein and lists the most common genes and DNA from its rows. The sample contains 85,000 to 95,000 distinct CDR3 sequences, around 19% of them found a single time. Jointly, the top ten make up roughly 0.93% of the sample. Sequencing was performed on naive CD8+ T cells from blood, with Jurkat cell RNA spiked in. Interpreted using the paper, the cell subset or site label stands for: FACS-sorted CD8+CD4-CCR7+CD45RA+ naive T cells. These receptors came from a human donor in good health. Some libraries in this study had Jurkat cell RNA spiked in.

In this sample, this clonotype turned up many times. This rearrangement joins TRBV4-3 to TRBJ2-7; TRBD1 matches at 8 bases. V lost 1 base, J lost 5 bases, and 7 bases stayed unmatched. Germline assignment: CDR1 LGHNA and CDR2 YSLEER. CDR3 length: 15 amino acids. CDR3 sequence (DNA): TGCGCCAGCAGCCAAGCAAGGACAGGGAGTGACGAGCAGTACTTC. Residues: CASSQARTGSDEQYF.

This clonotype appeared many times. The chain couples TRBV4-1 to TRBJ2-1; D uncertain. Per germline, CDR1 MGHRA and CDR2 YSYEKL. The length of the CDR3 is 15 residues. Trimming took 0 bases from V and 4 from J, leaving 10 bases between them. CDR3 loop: CASSQERTVYNEQFF. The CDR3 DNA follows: TGCGCCAGCAGCCAAGAACGAACGGTATACAATGAGCAGTTCTTC.

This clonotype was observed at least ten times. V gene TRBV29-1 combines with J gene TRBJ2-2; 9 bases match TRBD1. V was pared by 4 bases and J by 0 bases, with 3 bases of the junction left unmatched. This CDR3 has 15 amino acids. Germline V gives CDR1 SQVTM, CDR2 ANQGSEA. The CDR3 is CSVVGTGTNTGELFF. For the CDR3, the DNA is TGCAGCGTTGTAGGGACAGGGACGAACACCGGGGAGCTGTTTTTT.

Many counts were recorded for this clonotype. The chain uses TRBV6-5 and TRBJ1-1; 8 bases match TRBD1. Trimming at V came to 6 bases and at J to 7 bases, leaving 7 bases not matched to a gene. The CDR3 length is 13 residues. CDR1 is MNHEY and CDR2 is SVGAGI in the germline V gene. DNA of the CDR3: TGTGCCAGCAGCCTCCAGGGGGCGAATGAAGCTTTCTTT. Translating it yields CASSLQGANEAFF.

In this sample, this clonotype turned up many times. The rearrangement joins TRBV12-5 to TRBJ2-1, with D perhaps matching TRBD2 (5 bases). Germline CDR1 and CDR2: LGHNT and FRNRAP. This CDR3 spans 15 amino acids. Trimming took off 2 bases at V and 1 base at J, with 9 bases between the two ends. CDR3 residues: CASGLSSGSYNEQFF. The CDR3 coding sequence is TGTGCTAGTGGTTTGTCGTCGGGGTCCTACAATGAGCAGTTCTTC.

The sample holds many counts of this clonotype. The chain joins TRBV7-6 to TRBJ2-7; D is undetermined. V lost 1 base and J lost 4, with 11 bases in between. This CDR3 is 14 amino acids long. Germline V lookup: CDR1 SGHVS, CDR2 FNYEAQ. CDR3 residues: CASSLEAAWYEQYF. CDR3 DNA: TGTGCCAGCAGCTTAGAGGCGGCTTGGTACGAGCAGTACTTC.